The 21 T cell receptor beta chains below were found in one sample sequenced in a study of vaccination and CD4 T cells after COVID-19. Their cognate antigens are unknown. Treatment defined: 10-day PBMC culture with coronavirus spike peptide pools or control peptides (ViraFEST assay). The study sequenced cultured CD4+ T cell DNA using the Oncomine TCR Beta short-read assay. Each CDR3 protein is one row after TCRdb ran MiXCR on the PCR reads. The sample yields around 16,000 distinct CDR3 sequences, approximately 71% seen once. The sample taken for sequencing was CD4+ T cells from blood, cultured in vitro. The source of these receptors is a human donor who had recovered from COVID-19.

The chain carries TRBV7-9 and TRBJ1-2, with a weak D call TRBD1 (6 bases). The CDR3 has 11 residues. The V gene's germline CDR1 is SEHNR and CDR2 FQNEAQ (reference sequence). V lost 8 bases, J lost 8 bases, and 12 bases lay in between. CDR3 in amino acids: CASQDRGGYTF. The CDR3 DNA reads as TGTGCCAGCCAGGACAGAGGCGGCTACACCTTC.

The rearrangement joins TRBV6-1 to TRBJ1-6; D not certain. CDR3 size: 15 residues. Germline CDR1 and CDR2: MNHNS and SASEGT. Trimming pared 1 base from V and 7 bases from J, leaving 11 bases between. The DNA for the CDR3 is TGTGCCAGCAGTGAAGTGACCCGAGACAATTCACCCCTCCACTTT. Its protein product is CASSEVTRDNSPLHF.

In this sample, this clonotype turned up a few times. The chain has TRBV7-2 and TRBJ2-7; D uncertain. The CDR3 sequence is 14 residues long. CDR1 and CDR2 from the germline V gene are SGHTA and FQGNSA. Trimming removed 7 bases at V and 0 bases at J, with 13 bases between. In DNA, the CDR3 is TGTGCCAGCACTCTATCTAGGGACTCCTACGAGCAGTACTTC. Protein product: CASTLSRDSYEQYF.

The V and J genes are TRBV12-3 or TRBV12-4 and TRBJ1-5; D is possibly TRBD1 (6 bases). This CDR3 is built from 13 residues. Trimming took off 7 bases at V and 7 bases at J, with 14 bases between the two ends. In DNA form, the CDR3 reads TGTGCCAGCAATCAGGGGCCCGGGCAGCCCCAGCATTTT. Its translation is CASNQGPGQPQHF.

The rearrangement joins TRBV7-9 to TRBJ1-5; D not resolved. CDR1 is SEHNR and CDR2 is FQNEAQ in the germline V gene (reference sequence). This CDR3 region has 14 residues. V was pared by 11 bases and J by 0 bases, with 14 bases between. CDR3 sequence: CASQASYSNQPQHF. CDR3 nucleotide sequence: TGTGCCTCCCAAGCCAGTTATAGCAATCAGCCCCAGCATTTT.

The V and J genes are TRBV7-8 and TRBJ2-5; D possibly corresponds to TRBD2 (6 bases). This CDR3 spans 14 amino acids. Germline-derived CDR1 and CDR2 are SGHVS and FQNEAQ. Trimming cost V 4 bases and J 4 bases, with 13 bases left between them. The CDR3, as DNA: TGTGCCAGCAGCTCTAGACTAGGGGTAGAGACCCAGTACTTC. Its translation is CASSSRLGVETQYF.

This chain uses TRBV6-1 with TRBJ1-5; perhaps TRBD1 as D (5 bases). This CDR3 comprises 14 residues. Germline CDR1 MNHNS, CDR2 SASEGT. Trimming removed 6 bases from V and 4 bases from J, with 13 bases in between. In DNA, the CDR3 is TGTGCCAGCAGCCCGGCAGGGTTGAATCAGCCCCAGCATTTT. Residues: CASSPAGLNQPQHF.

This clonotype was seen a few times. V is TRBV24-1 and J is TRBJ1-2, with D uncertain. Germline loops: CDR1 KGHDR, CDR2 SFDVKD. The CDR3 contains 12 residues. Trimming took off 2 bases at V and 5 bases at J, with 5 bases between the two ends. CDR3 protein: CATSDSGYGYTF. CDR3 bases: TGTGCCACCAGTGATTCGGGGTATGGCTACACCTTC.

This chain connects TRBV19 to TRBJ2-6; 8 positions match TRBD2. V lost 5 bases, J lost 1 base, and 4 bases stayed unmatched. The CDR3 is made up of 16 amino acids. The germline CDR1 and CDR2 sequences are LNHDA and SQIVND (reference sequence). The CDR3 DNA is TGTGCCAGTAGTTCCCGGGGGGGATCTGGGGCCAACGTCCTGACTTTC. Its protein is CASSSRGGSGANVLTF.

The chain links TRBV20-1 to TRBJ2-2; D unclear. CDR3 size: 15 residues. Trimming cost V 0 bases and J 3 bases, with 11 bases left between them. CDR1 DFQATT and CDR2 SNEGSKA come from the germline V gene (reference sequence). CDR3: CSARDPMTDTGELFF. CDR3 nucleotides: TGCAGTGCTAGAGACCCAATGACGGACACCGGGGAGCTGTTTTTT.

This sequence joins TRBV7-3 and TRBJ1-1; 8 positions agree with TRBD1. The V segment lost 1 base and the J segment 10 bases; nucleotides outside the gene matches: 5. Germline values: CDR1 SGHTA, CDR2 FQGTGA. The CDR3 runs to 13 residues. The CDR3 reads CASSLNGQGGAFF. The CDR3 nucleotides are TGTGCCAGCAGCTTAAATGGACAGGGTGGAGCTTTCTTT. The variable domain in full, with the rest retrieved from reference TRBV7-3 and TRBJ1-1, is GAGVSQTPSNKVTEKGKYVELRCDPISGHTALYWYRQSLGQGPEFLIYFQGTGAADDSGLPNDRFFAVRPEGSVSTLKIQRTERGDSAVYLCASSLNGQGGAFFGQGTRLTVV.

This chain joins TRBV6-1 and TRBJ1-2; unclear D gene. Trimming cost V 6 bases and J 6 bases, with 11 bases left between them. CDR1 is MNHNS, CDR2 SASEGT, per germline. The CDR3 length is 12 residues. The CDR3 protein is CASRRVDHGYTF. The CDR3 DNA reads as TGTGCCAGCAGGCGGGTAGATCATGGCTACACCTTC.

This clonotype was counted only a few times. CDR3 DNA: TGTGCCAGCAGCTCCCATGCCGGACAGGGTCGGAATCAGCCCCAGCATTTT. Protein sequence: CASSSHAGQGRNQPQHF. The chain employs TRBV7-2 and TRBJ1-5, with 8 bases aligning to TRBD1. J lost 4 bases, V lost 4 bases, and 12 bases had no gene match. CDR1 and CDR2 (germline): SGHTA, FQGNSA. The CDR3 consists of 17 residues.

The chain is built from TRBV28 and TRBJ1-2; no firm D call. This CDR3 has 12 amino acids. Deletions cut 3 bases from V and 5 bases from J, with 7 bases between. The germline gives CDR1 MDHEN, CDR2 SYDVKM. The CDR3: CASSLATYGYTF. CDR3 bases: TGTGCCAGCAGTTTGGCGACTTATGGCTACACCTTC.

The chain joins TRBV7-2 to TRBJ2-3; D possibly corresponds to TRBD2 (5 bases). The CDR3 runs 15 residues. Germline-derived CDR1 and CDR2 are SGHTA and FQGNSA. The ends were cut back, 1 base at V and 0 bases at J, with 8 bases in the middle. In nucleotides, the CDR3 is TGTGCCAGCAGCTTAGGGCTAGCCAGCACAGATACGCAGTATTTT. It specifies CASSLGLASTDTQYF.

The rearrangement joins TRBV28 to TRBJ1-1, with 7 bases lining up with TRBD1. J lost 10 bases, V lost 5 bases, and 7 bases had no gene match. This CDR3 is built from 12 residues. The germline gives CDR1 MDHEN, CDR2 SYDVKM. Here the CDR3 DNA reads TGTGCCAGCAGTACAGGGGAGCCGAGAGCTTTCTTT. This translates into CASSTGEPRAFF.

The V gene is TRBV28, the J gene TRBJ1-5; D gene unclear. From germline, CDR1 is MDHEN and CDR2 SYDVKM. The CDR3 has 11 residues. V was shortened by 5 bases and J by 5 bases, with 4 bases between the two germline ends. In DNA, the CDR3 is TGTGCCAGCAGTACCCATCAGCCCCAGCATTTT. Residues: CASSTHQPQHF.

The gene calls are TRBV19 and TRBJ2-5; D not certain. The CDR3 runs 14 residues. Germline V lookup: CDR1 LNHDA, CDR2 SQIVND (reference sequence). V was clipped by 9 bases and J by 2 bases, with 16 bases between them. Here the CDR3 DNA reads TGTGCCAGCCAGAGCTCCTCAGGACAAGAGACCCAGTACTTC. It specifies CASQSSSGQETQYF.

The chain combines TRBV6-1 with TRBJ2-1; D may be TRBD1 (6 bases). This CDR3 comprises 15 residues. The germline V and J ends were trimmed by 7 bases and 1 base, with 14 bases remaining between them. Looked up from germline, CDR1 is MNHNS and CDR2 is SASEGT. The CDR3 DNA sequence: TGTGCCAGCATCTCCACAGGGTTTTCCTACAATGAGCAGTTCTTC. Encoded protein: CASISTGFSYNEQFF.

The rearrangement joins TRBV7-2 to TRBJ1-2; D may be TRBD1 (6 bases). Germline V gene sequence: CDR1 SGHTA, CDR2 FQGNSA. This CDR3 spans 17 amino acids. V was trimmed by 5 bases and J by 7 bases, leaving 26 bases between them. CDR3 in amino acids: CASSLNLVVGGAGGYTF. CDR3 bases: TGTGCCAGCAGCCTTAACTTGGTCGTGGGGGGGGCGGGTGGCTACACCTTC.

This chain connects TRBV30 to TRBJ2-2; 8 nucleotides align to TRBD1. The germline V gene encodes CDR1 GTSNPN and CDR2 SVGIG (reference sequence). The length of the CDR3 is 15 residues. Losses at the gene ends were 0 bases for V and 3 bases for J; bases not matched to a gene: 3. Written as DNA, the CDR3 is TGTGCCTGGAGTGTTCGGACAGGGTACACCGGGGAGCTGTTTTTT. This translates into CAWSVRTGYTGELFF.